A selection of T cell receptor beta chains follows, all from one sample in a study of T-cell memory formation after mild COVID-19. Each CDR3 protein gets one entry after TCRdb re-called the 5' RACE reads with MiXCR. The profile shows about 250,000 distinct CDR3 sequences, roughly 15% of them singletons. What was sequenced was PBMCs or a T cell subset sorted from them (not recorded which). These receptor sequences come from an adult woman who had mild COVID-19 (a few samples of this study predate the infection). Cell type and time point are not known. CDR3s include the opening cysteine and the closing phenylalanine or tryptophan. A D gene is named only where the DNA matches it firmly. Part of the rows lack a size; the others show once, few, many or a class for expanded clones.

v_gene,d_gene,abundance,j_gene,CDR3nt,CDR3aa
TRBV15,NA,many,TRBJ2-1,TGTGCCACCAGCAGAGATCTTCAGGAGCGGGAGCAGTTCTTC,CATSRDLQEREQFF
TRBV29-1,TRBD1,few,TRBJ2-1,TGCAGCGTCAAGTCCGGGACAGGGGTCTATGAGCAGTTCTTC,CSVKSGTGVYEQFF
TRBV11-1,TRBD1,NA,TRBJ2-3,TGTGCCAGCAGCTACCGGACAGGCGGCGGGGATACGCAGTATTTT,CASSYRTGGGDTQYF
TRBV7-7,NA,few,TRBJ1-6,TGTGCTAGCAGCTTAGCGGCAGAAACACCCCTCCACTTT,CASSLAAETPLHF
TRBV9,NA,few,TRBJ1-1,TGTGCCAGCAGCGTGTATCCCTCGGGTACTGAAGCTTTCTTT,CASSVYPSGTEAFF
TRBV3-1,NA,few,TRBJ1-1,TGTGCCAGCAGCCAAGTGGTAACTGAAGCTTTCTTT,CASSQVVTEAFF
TRBV6-2/TRBV6-3,NA,NA,TRBJ2-5,TGTGCCAGCAGTTACTCGACCAAAAACAGGGAGCGAGAGACCCAGTACTTC,CASSYSTKNRERETQYF
TRBV30,NA,NA,TRBJ1-2,TGTGCCTGGAGCGTGGGAGATACTATAGGCTACACCTTC,CAWSVGDTIGYTF
TRBV29-1,TRBD1,NA,TRBJ2-5,TGCAGCGTTGAAGCCGGGACAGCACAAGAGACCCAGTACTTC,CSVEAGTAQETQYF
TRBV7-3,TRBD2,few,TRBJ2-3,TGTGCCAGCAGCTCGACTAGCGGGAGGTCGGATACGCAGTATTTT,CASSSTSGRSDTQYF
TRBV28,TRBD2,few,TRBJ2-3,TGTGCCAGCAGTCCGGCTATAGCGGGCGCAGTCTATACGCAGTATTTT,CASSPAIAGAVYTQYF
TRBV30,NA,NA,TRBJ1-5,TGTGCCTGGAGTGATTGGAATAGCAATCAGCCCCAGCATTTT,CAWSDWNSNQPQHF
TRBV24-1,TRBD2,NA,TRBJ2-3,TGTGCCACCAGTGATTTTGTCGGGGGGAGCACAGATACGCAGTATTTT,CATSDFVGGSTDTQYF
TRBV6-2/TRBV6-3,NA,NA,TRBJ2-3,TGTGCCAGCAGTCGGGCTAGAAATACGCAGTATTTT,CASSRARNTQYF
TRBV4-1,NA,few,TRBJ1-2,TGCGCCAGCAGCCAGTCCCCGGGACGGTGGAACTATGGCTACACCTTC,CASSQSPGRWNYGYTF
TRBV5-1,TRBD1,few,TRBJ2-5,TGCGCCAGCAGCGAGAATACCGGACAGGACGTGGGGACCCAGTACTTC,CASSENTGQDVGTQYF
TRBV9,NA,many,TRBJ2-3,TGTGCCAGCAGCGTTAGCCCCTCGTGGGCGGGGCGCACAGATACGCAGTATTTT,CASSVSPSWAGRTDTQYF
TRBV7-9,NA,few,TRBJ1-1,TGTGCCAGCAGCCCAATCCCTTTGAACACTGAAGCTTTCTTT,CASSPIPLNTEAFF
TRBV4-1,NA,few,TRBJ1-1,TGCGCCAGCAGCCACGCGGGCACTGAAGCTTTCTTT,CASSHAGTEAFF
TRBV7-2,NA,few,TRBJ2-1,TGTGCCAGCAGCTTAGGAGGGGGGGGCTCCTACAATGAGCAGTTCTTC,CASSLGGGGSYNEQFF
TRBV7-6,TRBD2,NA,TRBJ2-3,TGTGCCAGCAGCTTGCGGGAGACTAGCACAGATACGCAGTATTTT,CASSLRETSTDTQYF
TRBV4-1,NA,many,TRBJ1-5,TGCGCCAGCAGCCAAGATCGGACACACATCGAGGGTTTGGGGCAGCCCCAGCATTTT,CASSQDRTHIEGLGQPQHF
TRBV7-9,NA,few,TRBJ2-3,TGTGCCAGCAGAGCTAATAAGGGCACAGATACGCAGTATTTT,CASRANKGTDTQYF
TRBV11-2,NA,once,TRBJ2-2,TGTGCCAGCAGCTATCAGGGGACGGGCGGGGAGCTGTTTTTT,CASSYQGTGGELFF
TRBV12-3/TRBV12-4,TRBD2,NA,TRBJ2-1,TGTGCCAGCAGCCCAGAGGCGGGAGGATACAATGAGCAGTTCTTC,CASSPEAGGYNEQFF
TRBV29-1,TRBD1,NA,TRBJ2-1,TGCAGCGGGGGACAGGACAATGAGCAGTTCTTC,CSGGQDNEQFF
TRBV3-1,NA,NA,TRBJ2-2,TGTGCCAGCAGCAGTGGGTCAAGGAACACCGGGGAGCTGTTTTTT,CASSSGSRNTGELFF